The 23 T cell receptor beta chains below all came from one sample that was sequenced in a study of beta chain features in type 1 diabetes. Overall study results and limits: All four CD4+ subsets from Type 1 diabetes patients carried moderately but significantly shorter TCRB CDR3s.

No antigen has been assigned to these receptors. Isolated RNA was reverse transcribed in full, so expressed TCRB transcripts were sequenced. Profiling relied on immunoSEQ multiplex PCR, and the TCRdb table lists in-frame clones only, not all of them. The sample has around 260,000 clones; roughly 24% are singletons. Sequencing was carried out using naive CD4+ T cells from blood. The receptors were gathered from a woman in her twenties or thirties with type 1 diabetes.

The table lists this clone with a few counts. The chain joins TRBV30 to TRBJ2-7; D is unclear. V was clipped by 3 bases and J by 6 bases, with 9 bases between them. From germline, CDR1 is GTSNPN and CDR2 SVGIG (reference sequence). This CDR3 region has 11 residues. The CDR3 is CAWRGGVEQYF. The CDR3 nucleotides are TGTGCCTGGAGGGGTGGAGTCGAGCAGTACTTC. Full variable domain (outside the CDR3, taken from reference TRBV30 and TRBJ2-7): SQTIHQWPATLVQPVGSPLSLECTVEGTSNPNLYWYRQAAGRGLQLLFYSVGIGQISSEVPQNLSASRPQDRQFILSSKKLLLSDSGFYLCAWRGGVEQYFGPGTRLTVT.

This clone has more than one count but fewer than ten. The chain joins TRBV6-5 to TRBJ1-1; unclear D gene. The CDR3 is 14 amino acids. The germline V and J ends were trimmed by 5 bases and 5 bases, with 15 bases remaining between them. Germline-derived CDR1 and CDR2 are MNHEY and SVGAGI. This CDR3 reads CASSNLPRGTEAFF. The CDR3 nucleotides read TGTGCCAGCAGTAACCTCCCGCGGGGAACTGAAGCTTTCTTT.

The V and J genes are TRBV4-2 and TRBJ2-5, with 9 positions matching TRBD1. Germline CDR1 and CDR2: LGHNA and YNFKEQ. V trimming: 5 bases; J trimming: 5 bases; junction bases outside the gene matches: 6. This CDR3 spans 14 amino acids. DNA of the CDR3: TGTGCCAGCAGCTTGGGACAGGGCGACGAGACCCAGTACTTC. Its protein product is CASSLGQGDETQYF.

This clone has only a few counts. Other nucleotide sequences from this sample produce the same CDR3. The rearrangement links TRBV28 to TRBJ2-5, with 9 bases lining up with TRBD2. This CDR3 has 15 residues. V dropped 5 bases and J dropped 5; count of bases not matched to a gene: 9. CDR1 and CDR2 from the germline V gene are MDHEN and SYDVKM. The CDR3 bases are TGTGCCAGCAGTCCCCCCTTAGCGGGAGTCGAGACCCAGTACTTC. Translated: CASSPPLAGVETQYF.

This clone was seen a few times. V is TRBV28 and J is TRBJ2-5; the D is unclear. This CDR3 has 12 residues. V was pared by 6 bases and J by 4 bases, with 9 bases between. Germline V gene sequence: CDR1 MDHEN, CDR2 SYDVKM. CDR3 DNA sequence: TGTGCCAGCAGCGCCAATAGAGAGACCCAGTACTTC. The encoded protein is CASSANRETQYF.

This clone has only a few counts. V gene TRBV23-1 combines with J gene TRBJ2-5; D gene unclear. TRBV23-1 is treated as an ORF (open reading frame) with a function not yet certain. The CDR3 totals 15 residues. Trimming stripped 3 bases from V and 5 bases from J, with 16 bases between. The CDR3 DNA is TGCGCCAGCAGTCAGTCGGCTAGATGTTCGGAGACCCAGTACTTC. This translates into CASSQSARCSETQYF.

In this sample, this clone turned up a few times. The chain joins TRBV4-1 to TRBJ1-2; 11 nucleotides agree with TRBD1. V shed 4 bases, J shed 6 bases, and the junction held 10 bases outside the gene matches. CDR3 size: 16 residues. The germline CDR1 and CDR2 sequences are MGHRA and YSYEKL. The CDR3 DNA reads as TGCGCCAGCAGCCCAGGGACAGGGGGTTCTCAGCATGGCTACACCTTC. This sequence encodes CASSPGTGGSQHGYTF.

This clone was seen more than once but under ten times. This chain joins TRBV29-1 and TRBJ2-5; TRBD1 might be the D (6 bases). Germline assignment: CDR1 SQVTM and CDR2 ANQGSEA. This CDR3 region has 13 residues. V lost 3 bases to trimming and J lost 5 bases, with 13 bases between them. The CDR3 DNA reads as TGCAGCGTTGACGTTGGGGGCGCGGAGACCCAGTACTTC. It specifies CSVDVGGAETQYF.

The V and J genes are TRBV5-4 and TRBJ2-1; possibly TRBD2 for D (6 bases). This CDR3 comprises 17 residues. From germline, CDR1 is SGHNT and CDR2 YYREEE (reference sequence). V was cut by 4 bases and J by 0 bases, with 17 bases left in between. The CDR3 DNA sequence: TGTGCCAGCAGCCCCCCCGGCGGGATAAGCTCCTACAATGAGCAGTTCTTC. It is translated as CASSPPGGISSYNEQFF.

The J gene is TRBJ2-5, the V gene TRBV5-6; no clear D. Germline loops: CDR1 SGHDT, CDR2 YYEEEE. V was trimmed by 0 bases and J by 3 bases, leaving 9 bases between them. This CDR3 is 14 amino acids long. The CDR3 is CASSLVPSEETQYF. As DNA, the CDR3 is TGTGCCAGCAGCTTGGTACCCAGCGAAGAGACCCAGTACTTC. The full variable domain, with the rest looked up from reference TRBV5-6 and TRBJ2-5, is DAGVTQSPTHLIKTRGQQVTLRCSPKSGHDTVSWYQQALGQGPQFIFQYYEEEERQRGNFPDRFSGHQFPNYSSELNVNALLLGDSALYLCASSLVPSEETQYFGPGTRLLVL.

Comments on this clone: Other DNA sequences of this sample code for an identical CDR3. The chain employs TRBV9 and TRBJ2-5; unclear D gene. This CDR3 spans 12 amino acids. The V gene's germline CDR1 is SGDLS and CDR2 YYNGEE. Trimming removed 0 bases from V and 4 bases from J, with 4 bases in between. CDR3 amino acids: CASSVGGETQYF. DNA for the CDR3: TGTGCCAGCAGCGTAGGAGGAGAGACCCAGTACTTC.

This clone has only a few counts. This chain joins TRBV2 and TRBJ2-7; a weak D match, TRBD1 (6 bases). Trimming stripped 5 bases from V and 4 bases from J, with 9 bases between. The germline V gene encodes CDR1 SNHLY and CDR2 FYNNEI. The CDR3 sequence is 12 residues long. The CDR3 loop is CASSQQGYEQYF. CDR3 coding DNA: TGTGCCAGCAGTCAACAGGGTTACGAGCAGTACTTC.

This clone showed up just a few times. V gene TRBV10-3 combines with J gene TRBJ2-5; D is unresolved. Trimming left V 4 bases short and J 1 base short, with 10 bases between. The CDR3 covers 14 residues. CDR1 and CDR2 (germline): ENHRY, SYGVKD. Here the CDR3 reads CAISGLAAQETQYF. For the CDR3, the DNA is TGTGCCATCAGTGGTCTGGCCGCCCAAGAGACCCAGTACTTC.

This clone was seen only a few times. The chain has TRBV5-4 and TRBJ2-7, with TRBD2 matching 10 bases. The V segment lost 0 bases and the J segment 6 bases; nucleotides outside the gene matches: 9. This CDR3 region has 16 residues. Germline CDR1 SGHNT, CDR2 YYREEE (reference sequence). The CDR3 is CASSLGSGLAGVEQYF. CDR3 coding DNA: TGTGCCAGCAGCTTGGGGTCCGGGCTAGCGGGAGTCGAGCAGTACTTC. Complete variable domain (other parts from reference TRBV5-4 and TRBJ2-7): ETGVTQSPTHLIKTRGQQVTLRCSSQSGHNTVSWYQQALGQGPQFIFQYYREEENGRGNFPPRFSGLQFPNYSSELNVNALELDDSALYLCASSLGSGLAGVEQYFGPGTRLTVT.

Only a few counts were recorded for this clone. This chain's CDR3 is CASSYERGYGYTF. The DNA for the CDR3 is TGTGCCAGCAGTTACGAGAGAGGATATGGCTACACCTTC. The chain employs TRBV6-5 and TRBJ1-2; D is unresolved. This CDR3 spans 13 amino acids. V gave up 2 bases and J gave up 5 bases, with 9 bases separating them. The V gene's germline CDR1 is MNHEY and CDR2 SVGAGI.

A few counts support this clone. The rearrangement links TRBV29-1 to TRBJ2-1; D is uncertain. The CDR3 runs 13 residues. Germline assignment: CDR1 SQVTM and CDR2 ANQGSEA. V lost 5 bases to trimming and J lost 1 base, with 9 bases between them. The CDR3 DNA reads TGCAGCGTTCTATACCAATCCTACAATGAGCAGTTCTTC. The encoded protein is CSVLYQSYNEQFF.

V usage is TRBV25-1 and J usage is TRBJ2-7; D is unclear. Germline CDR1 MGHDK, CDR2 SYGVNS. This CDR3 is built from 16 residues. V lost 4 bases and J lost 2, with 18 bases in between. CDR3 coding DNA: TGTGCCAGCAGTGCTGGCTCGACTGGAGCCACCTACGAGCAGTACTTC. This translates into CASSAGSTGATYEQYF.

This clone was counted between two and nine times. The chain carries TRBV7-2 and TRBJ2-3; TRBD1 matches 8 bases. Germline V gene data show CDR1 as SGHTA and CDR2 as FQGNSA. Trimming removed 4 bases from V and 2 bases from J; junction bases left unmatched: 5. This CDR3 is built from 15 residues. The CDR3 spells CASSSPDRATDTQYF. Here the CDR3 DNA reads TGTGCCAGCAGCTCCCCGGACAGGGCCACAGATACGCAGTATTTT. The full variable domain, its missing parts supplied by reference TRBV7-2 and TRBJ2-3, is GAGVSQSPSNKVTEKGKDVELRCDPISGHTALYWYRQSLGQGLEFLIYFQGNSAPDKSGLPSDRFSAERTGGSVSTLTIQRTQQEDSAVYLCASSSPDRATDTQYFGPGTRLTVL.

The chain recombines TRBV7-9 with TRBJ2-7; 9 nucleotides align to TRBD1. In germline, CDR1 is SEHNR, CDR2 FQNEAQ (reference sequence). V was clipped by 6 bases and J by 5 bases; unmatched bases: 11. The CDR3 has 15 residues. The CDR3 is CASRLGGTGSHEQYF. CDR3 nucleotides: TGTGCCAGCAGACTAGGCGGGACAGGGTCCCACGAGCAGTACTTC.

This chain links TRBV2 with TRBJ1-2; 8 nucleotides align to TRBD1. Looked up from germline, CDR1 is SNHLY and CDR2 is FYNNEI. The J segment lost 3 bases and the V segment lost 11 bases, leaving 17 bases of the junction unmatched. The CDR3 loop spans 16 amino acids. This CDR3 is CALLPGQGTVYYGYTF. CDR3 DNA: TGTGCCTTATTACCCGGACAGGGAACGGTTTACTATGGCTACACCTTC.

Details on this clone: An end of the junction differs from the germline gene, which may be a read error. The V gene is TRBV7-7, the J gene TRBJ2-2; tentatively, D is TRBD1 (6 bases). This CDR3 has 14 residues. Germline CDR1 and CDR2: SSHAT and FNYEAQ (reference sequence). The CDR3 is CASSLATGTGELFF. The CDR3 DNA reads TGTGCTAGCAGCTTGGCTACAGGGACCGGGGAGCTGTTTTTT.

This clone was detected only a few times. This chain uses TRBV11-2 with TRBJ2-4; no clear D. CDR1 is SGHAT, CDR2 FQNNGV, per germline. There are 14 residues in the CDR3. The germline V and J ends were trimmed by 5 bases and 0 bases, with 8 bases remaining between them. Written as DNA, the CDR3 is TGTGCCAGCAGCGGGCTATTAGCCAAAAACATTCAGTACTTC. Translation: CASSGLLAKNIQYF.

Here the CDR3 DNA reads TGCGCCAGCAGTTCAGTAGCGGGAGGGCCACTCGAGCAGTACTTC. Its protein product is CASSSVAGGPLEQYF. This chain uses TRBV5-1 with TRBJ2-7; 11 nucleotides line up with TRBD2. Trimming removed 5 bases from V and 6 bases from J; junction bases left unmatched: 10. Germline CDR1 and CDR2: SGHRS and YFSETQ. The CDR3 extends over 15 amino acids.